This TCR beta chain was sequenced in a study of T cell changes during pregnancy in multiple sclerosis. The table came from immunoSEQ multiplex PCR; TCRdb's copy has only in-frame clones and leaves some out. The table includes over 70,000 clones, over 80% detected once. This CDR3 is 15 amino acids long. Germline loops: CDR1 LNHDA, CDR2 SQIVND (reference sequence). V was shortened by 3 bases and J by 5 bases, with 16 bases between the two germline ends. The sample in question was peripheral blood, obtained in the first trimester of pregnancy. The chain uses TRBV19 and TRBJ2-5; D possibly corresponds to TRBD1 (5 bases). The sequence came from a female donor with multiple sclerosis, enrolled in a pregnancy study. In DNA form, the CDR3 reads TGTGCCAGTAGTATGGGGCAGTCCGAAGGGGAGACCCAGTACTTC. Its protein is CASSMGQSEGETQYF. Full variable domain (remainder filled in from reference TRBV19 and TRBJ2-5): DGGITQSPKYLFRKEGQNVTLSCEQNLNHDAMYWYRQDPGQGLRLIYYSQIVNDFQKGDIAEGYSVSREKKESFPLTVTSAQKNPTAFYLCASSMGQSEGETQYFGPGTRLLVL.